The rows below give T cell receptor beta chains drawn from one sample of a study of T cell repertoires in cytomegalovirus infection. TCRdb re-called the reads with MiXCR, one entry per CDR3 protein. The sample holds about 100,000 distinct CDR3 sequences, roughly a quarter seen once. The material sequenced was CD8+ T cells from PBMCs. The receptors derive from a human donor in good health (CMV status not recorded). Some clones in this sample may be carry-over from other donors' samples. Both conserved end residues are part of each CDR3. The order of the fields is clone size, D gene, J gene, V gene, CDR3 DNA, CDR3 protein. D genes are given only for firm matches. Expanded clones get a size class; other rows say once, few or many, or leave the size out.

size: NA; D: NA; J: TRBJ2-7; V: TRBV20-1; DNA: TGCAGTGCTAGTGACGTCCCCTACGAGCAGTACTTC; CDR3: CSASDVPYEQYF
size: few; D: NA; J: TRBJ2-3; V: TRBV5-5; DNA: TGTGCCAGCAGCTGGGACACGTACACAGATACGCAGTATTTT; CDR3: CASSWDTYTDTQYF
size: many; D: NA; J: TRBJ2-7; V: TRBV7-9; DNA: TGTGCCAGCAGCTTGGGAGACGAGCAGTACTTC; CDR3: CASSLGDEQYF
size: many; D: NA; J: TRBJ2-3; V: TRBV7-2; DNA: TGCATCTGCCGGGAAGGAGATACGCAGTATTTT; CDR3: CICREGDTQYF
size: many; D: TRBD2; J: TRBJ2-7; V: TRBV7-6; DNA: TGTGCCAGCGCGGAGCGGGAGAACTACGAGCAGTACTTC; CDR3: CASAERENYEQYF
size: NA; D: NA; J: TRBJ2-7; V: TRBV28; DNA: TGTGCCAGCAGTTCCGGACCGTCCTCTCTCTCCTACGAGCAGTACTTC; CDR3: CASSSGPSSLSYEQYF
size: NA; D: TRBD1; J: TRBJ2-1; V: TRBV2; DNA: TGTGCCAGCAGTGGACGACAGGGGGACAGCTCCTACAATGAGCAGTTCTTC; CDR3: CASSGRQGDSSYNEQFF
size: few; D: TRBD2; J: TRBJ2-1; V: TRBV12-3/TRBV12-4; DNA: TGTGCCAGCAGTTTAGGACTAGCCCCTAACAATGAGCAGTTCTTC; CDR3: CASSLGLAPNNEQFF
size: few; D: NA; J: TRBJ2-2; V: TRBV27; DNA: TGTGCCAGCAGTTTAAAAAGTGCCGGGGAGCTGTTTTTT; CDR3: CASSLKSAGELFF
size: NA; D: TRBD2; J: TRBJ2-1; V: TRBV9; DNA: TGTGCCAGCAGCGTAGCGGGGGGGAGTTCCTACAATGAGCAGTTCTTC; CDR3: CASSVAGGSSYNEQFF
size: NA; D: NA; J: TRBJ1-1; V: TRBV7-9; DNA: TGTGCCAGCAGCTTAGATGGGGGGAGCACTGAAGCTTTCTTT; CDR3: CASSLDGGSTEAFF
size: once; D: TRBD2; J: TRBJ2-7; V: TRBV7-9; DNA: TGTGCCAGCAGCTCTAGTAGCGGGGGGAATTCCTACGAGCAGTACTTC; CDR3: CASSSSSGGNSYEQYF
size: many; D: TRBD1; J: TRBJ1-2; V: TRBV20-1; DNA: TGCAGTGCTAGAGTCCCGACAGGGGTGGGCTATGGCTACACCTTC; CDR3: CSARVPTGVGYGYTF
size: NA; D: NA; J: TRBJ1-3; V: TRBV20-1; DNA: TGCAGTGCTAGATCAATCATGGCAGACTCTGGAAACACCATATATTTT; CDR3: CSARSIMADSGNTIYF
size: NA; D: TRBD1; J: TRBJ2-5; V: TRBV29-1; DNA: TGCAGCGTTGAAGATTTTGGGGTCAGGGGGAGACAAGAGACCCAGTACTTC; CDR3: CSVEDFGVRGRQETQYF
size: NA; D: NA; J: TRBJ2-7; V: TRBV7-7; DNA: TGTGCTAGCAGCTTAGAGCTCGCCCCCACCTACGAGCAGTACTTC; CDR3: CASSLELAPTYEQYF
size: few; D: TRBD1; J: TRBJ1-3; V: TRBV29-1; DNA: TGCAGCGCACTGATAACCGACAGGGGGGACTCTGGAAACACCATATATTTT; CDR3: CSALITDRGDSGNTIYF
size: NA; D: NA; J: TRBJ1-1; V: TRBV10-3; DNA: TGTGCCATCCTCGGGCAGGGGAACACTGAAGCTTTCTTT; CDR3: CAILGQGNTEAFF
size: NA; D: TRBD1; J: TRBJ2-7; V: TRBV12-3/TRBV12-4; DNA: TGTGCCAGCCTTGCGAGCGGACAGGGGGCCTACGAGCAGTACTTC; CDR3: CASLASGQGAYEQYF
size: many; D: TRBD2; J: TRBJ2-5; V: TRBV7-3; DNA: TGTGCCAGCAGCTCTCTAGCGGGGGGGCCTGAGACCCAGTACTTC; CDR3: CASSSLAGGPETQYF
size: NA; D: TRBD2; J: TRBJ2-1; V: TRBV2; DNA: TGTGCCAGCAGTGGGCCTAGCGGGAACTACAATGAGCAGTTCTTC; CDR3: CASSGPSGNYNEQFF
size: NA; D: NA; J: TRBJ2-2; V: TRBV12-3/TRBV12-4; DNA: TGTGCCAGCAGTCGGGGGGGGGAGCTGTTTTTT; CDR3: CASSRGGELFF
size: NA; D: TRBD2; J: TRBJ2-1; V: TRBV2; DNA: TGTGCCAGCAGTGATTTCGGACTAGCGGGAGAAAATGAGCAGTTCTTC; CDR3: CASSDFGLAGENEQFF
size: few; D: NA; J: TRBJ2-5; V: TRBV6-2/TRBV6-3; DNA: TGTGCCAGCAGTTACCCGACCGAGACCCAGTACTTC; CDR3: CASSYPTETQYF
size: few; D: TRBD2; J: TRBJ2-1; V: TRBV4-3; DNA: TGCGCCAGCAGCCTCCCCTCCTCCGGGACTAGCGGATACAATGAGCAGTTCTTC; CDR3: CASSLPSSGTSGYNEQFF
size: NA; D: NA; J: TRBJ1-4; V: TRBV6-5; DNA: TGTGCCAGCAGGCTCGCCACAGCCGCAACTAATGAAAAACTGTTTTTT; CDR3: CASRLATAATNEKLFF
size: NA; D: NA; J: TRBJ2-3; V: TRBV29-1; DNA: TGCAGCGTGAGGCTAGTGGGGAGGCGAGATACGCAGTATTTT; CDR3: CSVRLVGRRDTQYF
size: many; D: NA; J: TRBJ1-1; V: TRBV7-6; DNA: TGTGCCAGCACCGGGGGGGGGAACACTGAAGCTTTCTTT; CDR3: CASTGGGNTEAFF
size: few; D: NA; J: TRBJ2-3; V: TRBV7-9; DNA: TGTGCCAGCAGCTTAGCGGAGACAGATACGCAGTATTTT; CDR3: CASSLAETDTQYF
size: NA; D: TRBD2; J: TRBJ2-5; V: TRBV13; DNA: TGTGCCAGCAGCCAAGGGACTAGCGGAGAAGAGACCCAGTACTTC; CDR3: CASSQGTSGEETQYF
size: NA; D: NA; J: TRBJ2-1; V: TRBV9; DNA: TGTGCCAGCAGCGTGGGCAACAATGAGCAGTTCTTC; CDR3: CASSVGNNEQFF
size: NA; D: NA; J: TRBJ2-5; V: TRBV7-9; DNA: TGTGCCAGCAGCTTGAGAGGGCCCTACTGGGCGCGGGAGACCCAGTACTTC; CDR3: CASSLRGPYWARETQYF
size: few; D: NA; J: TRBJ1-1; V: TRBV27; DNA: TGTGCCAGCAGTTTATCCATCCCCCCCACTGAAGCTTTCTTT; CDR3: CASSLSIPPTEAFF
size: NA; D: NA; J: TRBJ2-7; V: TRBV4-3; DNA: TGCGCCAGCAGCCAAGACAGGGAGAATATGTACGAGCAGTACTTC; CDR3: CASSQDRENMYEQYF
size: few; D: NA; J: TRBJ2-7; V: TRBV11-1; DNA: TGTGCCAGCAGCTACGTTGGCCCCTACGAGCAGTACTTC; CDR3: CASSYVGPYEQYF
size: many; D: NA; J: TRBJ2-7; V: TRBV7-2; DNA: TGTGCCAGCAGCCCCCCGGAGGGTTACGAGCAGTACTTC; CDR3: CASSPPEGYEQYF
size: NA; D: TRBD2; J: TRBJ2-7; V: TRBV20-1; DNA: TGCAGTGCACCCGGACTAGCGGGAGAGTACTACGAGCAGTACTTC; CDR3: CSAPGLAGEYYEQYF
size: many; D: TRBD1; J: TRBJ1-6; V: TRBV7-2; DNA: TGTGCCAGCAGCTTAAATCAGGGGGTCACCCTCCACTTT; CDR3: CASSLNQGVTLHF
size: NA; D: NA; J: TRBJ2-1; V: TRBV27; DNA: TGTGCCAGCAGTTCGAGGCAGTCGAGTGCCTACAATGAGCAGTTCTTC; CDR3: CASSSRQSSAYNEQFF
size: many; D: NA; J: TRBJ1-2; V: TRBV7-3; DNA: TGTGCCAGCAGCCCGGAGGGAGACCATGGCTACACCTTC; CDR3: CASSPEGDHGYTF
size: NA; D: NA; J: TRBJ2-3; V: TRBV20-1; DNA: TGCAGTGTTGGACTCAGTACGCAGTATTTT; CDR3: CSVGLSTQYF
size: NA; D: TRBD1; J: TRBJ1-1; V: TRBV19; DNA: TGTGCCAGTAGTAGACACAGGGGGAACACTGAAGCTTTCTTT; CDR3: CASSRHRGNTEAFF
size: NA; D: NA; J: TRBJ2-7; V: TRBV30; DNA: TGTGCCTGGAGTGGGGGGACCGGAATATCCTACGAGCAGTACTTC; CDR3: CAWSGGTGISYEQYF
size: NA; D: TRBD1; J: TRBJ2-1; V: TRBV12-3/TRBV12-4; DNA: TGTGCCAGCAAGTACCCGGGACAGGGTAGAGACAATGAGCAGTTCTTC; CDR3: CASKYPGQGRDNEQFF
size: many; D: TRBD2; J: TRBJ2-7; V: TRBV11-2; DNA: TGTGCCAGCAGCTTAGATCGCGCAGCGGGGTCCTACGAGCAGTACTTC; CDR3: CASSLDRAAGSYEQYF